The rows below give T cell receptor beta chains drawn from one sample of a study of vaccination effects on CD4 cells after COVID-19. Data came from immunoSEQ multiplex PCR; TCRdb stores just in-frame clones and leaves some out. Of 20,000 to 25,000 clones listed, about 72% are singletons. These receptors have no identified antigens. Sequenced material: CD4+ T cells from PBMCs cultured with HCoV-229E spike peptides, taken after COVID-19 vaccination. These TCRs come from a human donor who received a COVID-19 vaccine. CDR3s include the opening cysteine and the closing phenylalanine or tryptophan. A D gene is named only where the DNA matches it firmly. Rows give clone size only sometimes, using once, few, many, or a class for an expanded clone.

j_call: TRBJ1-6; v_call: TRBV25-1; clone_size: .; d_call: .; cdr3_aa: CASSGTPFSPLHF; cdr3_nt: TGTGCCAGCAGTGGCACCCCTTTTTCACCCCTCCACTTT
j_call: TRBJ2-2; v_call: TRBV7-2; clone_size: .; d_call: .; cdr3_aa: CASTTGPNTGELFF; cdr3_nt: TGTGCCAGCACCACCGGCCCAAACACCGGGGAGCTGTTTTTT
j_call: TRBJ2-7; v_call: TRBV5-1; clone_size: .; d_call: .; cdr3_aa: CASSLGGDGTYEQYF; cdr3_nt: TGCGCCAGCAGCTTGGGGGGGGACGGGACCTACGAGCAGTACTTC
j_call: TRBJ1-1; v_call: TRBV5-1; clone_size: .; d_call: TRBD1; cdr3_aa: CASRSGQANTEAFF; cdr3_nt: TGCGCCAGCAGATCGGGACAGGCGAACACTGAAGCTTTCTTT
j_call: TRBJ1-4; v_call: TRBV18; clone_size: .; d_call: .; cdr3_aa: CASSQGSTNEKLFF; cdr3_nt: TGTGCCAGCTCCCAGGGGTCGACTAATGAAAAACTGTTTTTT
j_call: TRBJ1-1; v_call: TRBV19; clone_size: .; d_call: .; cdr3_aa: CASRRDGNTEAFF; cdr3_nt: TGTGCCAGTAGACGGGACGGCAACACTGAAGCTTTCTTT
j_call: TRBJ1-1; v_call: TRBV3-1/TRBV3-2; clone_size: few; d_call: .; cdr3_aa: CASSQEGWGLEAFF; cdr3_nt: TGTGCCAGCAGCCAAGAAGGCTGGGGCCTTGAAGCTTTCTTT
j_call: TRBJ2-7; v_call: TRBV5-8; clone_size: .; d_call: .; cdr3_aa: CASSPWSSYEQYF; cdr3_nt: TGTGCCAGCAGCCCCTGGAGCTCCTACGAGCAGTACTTC
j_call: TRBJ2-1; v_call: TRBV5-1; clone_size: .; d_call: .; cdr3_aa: CASSPGIQRKFF; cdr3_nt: TGCGCCAGCAGCCCGGGTATCCAGCGAAAGTTCTTC
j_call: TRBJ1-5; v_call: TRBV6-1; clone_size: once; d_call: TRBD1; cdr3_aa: CASSANMDRSNQPQHF; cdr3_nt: TGTGCCAGCAGTGCTAACATGGACAGGAGCAATCAGCCCCAGCATTTT
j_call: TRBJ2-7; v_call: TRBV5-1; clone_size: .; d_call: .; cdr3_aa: CASRRGGDSSYEQYF; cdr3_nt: TGCGCCAGCAGGAGGGGGGGTGACAGCTCCTACGAGCAGTACTTC
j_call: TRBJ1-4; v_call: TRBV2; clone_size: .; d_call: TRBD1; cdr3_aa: CASVTGTVLNEKLFF; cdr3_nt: TGTGCCAGCGTTACCGGGACAGTCCTTAATGAAAAACTGTTTTTT
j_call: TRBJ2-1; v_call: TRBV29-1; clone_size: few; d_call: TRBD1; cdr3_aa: CSVEDFDRGYEQFF; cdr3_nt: TGCAGCGTTGAAGACTTCGACAGGGGTTATGAGCAGTTCTTC
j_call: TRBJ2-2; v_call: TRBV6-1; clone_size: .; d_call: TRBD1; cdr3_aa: CASSEGTGLAGELFF; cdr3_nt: TGTGCCAGCAGTGAAGGGACAGGGTTAGCCGGGGAGCTGTTTTTT
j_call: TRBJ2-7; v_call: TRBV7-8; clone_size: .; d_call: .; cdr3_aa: CASSLPRLSSYEQYF; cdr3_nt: TGTGCCAGCAGCTTACCCCGCCTGAGTTCCTACGAGCAGTACTTC
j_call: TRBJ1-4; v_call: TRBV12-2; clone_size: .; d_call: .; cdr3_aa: CASRFRQKRGKLFF; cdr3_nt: TGTGCAAGTCGCTTTCGGCAGAAACGCGGAAAACTGTTTTTT
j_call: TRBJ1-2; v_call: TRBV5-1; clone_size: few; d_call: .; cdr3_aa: CASSLAAVYGYTF; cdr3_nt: TGCGCCAGCAGCTTGGCCGCCGTCTATGGCTACACCTTC